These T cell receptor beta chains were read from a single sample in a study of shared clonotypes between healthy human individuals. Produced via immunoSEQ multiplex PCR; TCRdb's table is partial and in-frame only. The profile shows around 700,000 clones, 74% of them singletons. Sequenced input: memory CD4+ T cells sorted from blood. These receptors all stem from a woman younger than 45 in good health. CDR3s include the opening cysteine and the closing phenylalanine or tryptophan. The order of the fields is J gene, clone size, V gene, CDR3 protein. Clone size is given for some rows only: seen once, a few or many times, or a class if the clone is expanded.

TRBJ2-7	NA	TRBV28	CASSFTGDNYEQYF
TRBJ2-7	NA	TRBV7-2	CASSRPEVSSYEQYF
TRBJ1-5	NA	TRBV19	CASRDGQGHQPQHF
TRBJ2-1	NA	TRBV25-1	CASSGTQGGGGNEQFF
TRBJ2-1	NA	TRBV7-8	CASSQGLAGGVGEQFF
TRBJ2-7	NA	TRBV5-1	CASSHGTNYEQYF
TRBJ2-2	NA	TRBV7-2	CASSLGSATGGTGELFF
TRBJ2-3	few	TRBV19	CASSSSAGTDTQYF
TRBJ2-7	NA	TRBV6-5	CASSLYRGRDEQYF
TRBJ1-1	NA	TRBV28	CASSLVSLGKNTEAFF
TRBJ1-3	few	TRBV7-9	CATRGEEVSGNTIYF
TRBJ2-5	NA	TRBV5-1	CASSLARARETQYF
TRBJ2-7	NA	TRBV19	CASSDGAPTYEQYF
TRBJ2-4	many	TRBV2	CASSQGPKNIQYF
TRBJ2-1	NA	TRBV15	CATSRDSGSGSRDEQFF
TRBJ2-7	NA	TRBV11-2	CASSIRDWSSYEQYF
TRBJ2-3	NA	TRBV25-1	CASSERERESTDTQYF
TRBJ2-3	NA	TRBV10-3	CAIRTGGLTDTQYF
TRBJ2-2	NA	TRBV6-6	CASTPGNTGELFF
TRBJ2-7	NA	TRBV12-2	CAGRGSRSYEQYF
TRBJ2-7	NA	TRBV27	CASSPPSYEQYF
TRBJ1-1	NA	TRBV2	CASSDTRLNTEAFF
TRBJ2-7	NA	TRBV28	CASSRTLTYEQYF